This is a list of T cell receptor beta chains from one sample in a study of blood T cell repertoires in COVID-19. Only in-frame clones appear in the TCRdb table, and some are missing; sequencing was by immunoSEQ multiplex PCR. The sample includes some 190,000 clones, 70% to 90% seen only once; the top ten take about 3.3%. The sample taken for sequencing was peripheral blood. These receptors were collected from a man aged 55-75 years with acute or convalescent COVID-19. Both conserved end residues are part of each CDR3. D genes are given only for firm matches. Clone size appears in some rows only: once, few, many, or a class for an expanded clone.

D gene: NA
clone size: NA
V gene: TRBV29-1
J gene: TRBJ1-1
CDR3 DNA: TGCAGCGTTGTAAAGCCAGGTGAAGCTTTCTTT
CDR3 protein: CSVVKPGEAFF

D gene: TRBD1
clone size: NA
V gene: TRBV28
J gene: TRBJ1-3
CDR3 DNA: TGTGCCAGCCGGACAGGGGGCTCTGGAAACACCATATATTTT
CDR3 protein: CASRTGGSGNTIYF

D gene: NA
clone size: NA
V gene: TRBV30
J gene: TRBJ1-5
CDR3 DNA: TGTGCCTGGAGTTCTTATCAGGGGCTCAGGAATCAGCCCCAGCATTTT
CDR3 protein: CAWSSYQGLRNQPQHF

D gene: NA
clone size: NA
V gene: TRBV9
J gene: TRBJ2-2
CDR3 DNA: TGTGCCAGCAGCACTTCGGGAAAGCCGGAAACCGGGGAGCTGTTTTTT
CDR3 protein: CASSTSGKPETGELFF

D gene: NA
clone size: NA
V gene: TRBV5-1
J gene: TRBJ2-7
CDR3 DNA: TGCGCCAGCAGCCCCGGCTGGGGGACGGGAGAAGGGTCCTCCTACGAGCAGTACTTC
CDR3 protein: CASSPGWGTGEGSSYEQYF

D gene: TRBD2
clone size: NA
V gene: TRBV5-1
J gene: TRBJ2-1
CDR3 DNA: TGCGCCAGCAGCTTGACTAGCGGGAGGGCCAGCTCCTACAATGAGCAGTTCTTC
CDR3 protein: CASSLTSGRASSYNEQFF

D gene: TRBD2
clone size: NA
V gene: TRBV5-8
J gene: TRBJ2-1
CDR3 DNA: TGTGCCAGCAGCCAACGGGTACTAGCGAGAAACAATGAGCAGTTCTTC
CDR3 protein: CASSQRVLARNNEQFF

D gene: NA
clone size: NA
V gene: TRBV28
J gene: TRBJ2-7
CDR3 DNA: TGTGCCAGCAGCTTGGGCGGGGCCGCCGAGCAGTACTTC
CDR3 protein: CASSLGGAAEQYF

D gene: TRBD2
clone size: NA
V gene: TRBV9
J gene: TRBJ2-3
CDR3 DNA: TGTGCCAGCAGCGTACGTCCTAGCGGGAGTACAGATACGCAGTATTTT
CDR3 protein: CASSVRPSGSTDTQYF

D gene: TRBD1
clone size: NA
V gene: TRBV6-1
J gene: TRBJ2-7
CDR3 DNA: TGTGCCAGCAGTGAAGCAGCGGACAGGGGTAAGGAGCAGTACTTC
CDR3 protein: CASSEAADRGKEQYF

D gene: NA
clone size: NA
V gene: TRBV27
J gene: TRBJ2-7
CDR3 DNA: TGTGCCAGCAGTTCGCGGTGGAAAAACGAGCAGTACTTC
CDR3 protein: CASSSRWKNEQYF

D gene: TRBD2
clone size: NA
V gene: TRBV4-1
J gene: TRBJ2-1
CDR3 DNA: TGCGCCAGCAGCCAAGTGGGTAGCGGGAGGGCCAATGAGCAGTTCTTC
CDR3 protein: CASSQVGSGRANEQFF

D gene: NA
clone size: NA
V gene: TRBV5-1
J gene: TRBJ2-5
CDR3 DNA: TGCGCCAGCAGCTTAGAAGGGGCGCGAACAGAGACCCAGTACTTC
CDR3 protein: CASSLEGARTETQYF

D gene: TRBD1
clone size: NA
V gene: TRBV7-9
J gene: TRBJ2-1
CDR3 DNA: TGTGCCAGCAGCTTATTCTCGGGACAGGGGGCGCGGGAGCAGTTCTTC
CDR3 protein: CASSLFSGQGAREQFF

D gene: NA
clone size: NA
V gene: TRBV5-1
J gene: TRBJ1-5
CDR3 DNA: TGCGCCAGCAGCCCAGGTGTCGACAGCAATCAGCCCCAGCATTTT
CDR3 protein: CASSPGVDSNQPQHF

D gene: NA
clone size: once
V gene: TRBV6-4
J gene: TRBJ2-1
CDR3 DNA: TGTGCCAGCAGCGGGACTCCAAGAAATGAGCAGTTCTTC
CDR3 protein: CASSGTPRNEQFF